This T cell receptor beta chain was recorded in a study of shared clonotypes between healthy human individuals. A word on this clone: What it recognizes is unknown.

Germline V CDR1 and CDR2: MGHRA, YSYEKL. Trimming took off 4 bases at V and 0 bases at J, with 9 bases between the two ends. This CDR3 contains 15 residues. Authors' methods: From ImmunoSEQ came sequences covering only the junction and carrying no quality scores, so filtering differed. Sequencing used immunoSEQ multiplex PCR; TCRdb keeps in-frame clones, though not all of them. The V and J calls and the clone size are those of that table, but D and trimming were determined from the DNA. The sample has approximately 2.5 million clones, over 85% seen once. General study findings and limits: Represented genetic and exposure-history diversity was restricted by having few donors. Unshared clonotypes carried lower generation probabilities than those common to all four donors. With a handful of donors compared, around 4.7% of naive CD4 clonotypes were shared.

The chain links TRBV4-1 to TRBJ1-4; D might be TRBD1 (5 bases). Sequencing input: naive CD4+ T cells from PBMCs. Subset meaning: CD45RA+ positively selected. This TCR came from a man younger than 35 in good health. Some clones in this sample may be carry-over from other donors' samples. The chain's CDR3 is CASSRQGATNEKLFF. CDR3 in DNA: TGCGCCAGCAGCCGCCAGGGTGCAACTAATGAAAAACTGTTTTTT.